The 27 T cell receptor beta chains given below trace back to one sample, sequenced in a study of cytomegalovirus exposure and HLA in healthy donors. PCR employed 60 Vbeta and 13 Jbeta primers. The repertoire was sequenced with immunoSEQ multiplex PCR; TCRdb's copy has only in-frame clones and lacks some. The sample yields 100,000 to 150,000 clones, 74% seen once. The sample was PBMCs. The receptor source for this set is a woman aged 50 to 60 in good health and CMV-seropositive.

The chain recombines TRBV19 with TRBJ2-1; possible D gene TRBD2, 6 bases. The germline V and J ends were trimmed by 1 base and 6 bases, with 13 bases remaining between them. This CDR3 spans 15 amino acids. Germline values: CDR1 LNHDA, CDR2 SQIVND (reference sequence). Written as DNA, the CDR3 is TGTGCCAGTAGTATAGCTGGGGTGGGAGGCAATGAGCAGTTCTTC. It specifies CASSIAGVGGNEQFF.

V usage is TRBV7-2 and J usage is TRBJ2-2, with TRBD1 as a possible D gene (5 bases). The CDR3 is 13 residues long. Germline assignment: CDR1 SGHTA and CDR2 FQGNSA. The germline V and J ends were trimmed by 3 bases and 10 bases, with 12 bases remaining between them. CDR3 in amino acids: CASSFSGLEELFF. The CDR3 coding sequence is TGTGCCAGCAGCTTTTCAGGGTTAGAGGAGCTGTTTTTT.

The genes are TRBV10-3 and TRBJ1-6; D may be TRBD1 (5 bases). Deletions cut 0 bases from V and 0 bases from J, with 9 bases between. The CDR3 consists of 17 residues. From germline, CDR1 is ENHRY and CDR2 SYGVKD. CDR3 nucleotides: TGTGCCATCAGTGAGTCGACTAGGGGCTCCTATAATTCACCCCTCCACTTT. Translation gives CAISESTRGSYNSPLHF.

V is TRBV2 and J is TRBJ1-2; no clear D gene. V was trimmed by 3 bases and J by 6 bases, leaving 11 bases between them. Germline assignment: CDR1 SNHLY and CDR2 FYNNEI. There are 13 residues in the CDR3. The CDR3 loop reads CASSDLGRDGYTF. The DNA for the CDR3 is TGTGCCAGCAGTGATTTGGGGAGGGATGGCTACACCTTC.

V usage is TRBV20-1 and J usage is TRBJ1-2; D perhaps matches TRBD1 (5 bases). The CDR3 loop spans 11 amino acids. The V end lost 5 bases, the J end lost 3 bases, and 7 bases lay between the germline ends. Germline CDR1 is DFQATT and CDR2 is SNEGSKA (reference sequence). The CDR3 DNA follows: TGCAGTGCTGGGGGGGACTATGGCTACACCTTC. Translation: CSAGGDYGYTF.

This chain connects TRBV5-6 to TRBJ1-2; 9 bases match TRBD1. The V gene end was trimmed by 4 bases and the J gene end by 6 bases; junction bases not matched to a gene: 7. Germline values: CDR1 SGHDT, CDR2 YYEEEE. The CDR3 length is 14 residues. CDR3 in amino acids: CASSVVGQGDGYTF. CDR3 DNA sequence: TGTGCCAGCAGCGTTGTGGGACAGGGAGATGGCTACACCTTC.

This sequence joins TRBV10-3 and TRBJ1-2; the D is unclear. Germline V gives CDR1 ENHRY, CDR2 SYGVKD. The CDR3 totals 12 residues. The V and J ends lost 3 bases and 6 bases respectively, with 8 bases between them. Here the CDR3 DNA reads TGTGCCATCAGTGAAGCGGTAGATGGCTACACCTTC. It translates to CAISEAVDGYTF.

The V gene is TRBV6-1, the J gene TRBJ2-3; 8 bases line up with TRBD2. Unmatched junction bases numbered 7, after V lost 2 bases and J lost 0 bases. The CDR3 is made up of 17 amino acids. Germline V CDR1 and CDR2: MNHNS, SASEGT. The DNA for the CDR3 is TGTGCCAGCAGTGAATTTACGCGGGGGGCTAGCACAGATACGCAGTATTTT. Encoded protein: CASSEFTRGASTDTQYF.

The chain links TRBV5-1 to TRBJ1-2, with a weak D call TRBD1 (6 bases). Germline loops: CDR1 SGHRS, CDR2 YFSETQ. The CDR3 is 13 residues long. Trimming cost V 4 bases and J 4 bases, with 11 bases left between them. Here the CDR3 DNA reads TGCGCCAGCAGCCTCGACAGGCGCTATGGCTACACCTTC. Its protein is CASSLDRRYGYTF. Looking up the rest from reference TRBV5-1 and TRBJ1-2 gives the full variable domain: KAGVTQTPRYLIKTRGQQVTLSCSPISGHRSVSWYQQTPGQGLQFLFEYFSETQRNKGNFPGRFSGRQFSNSRSEMNVSTLELGDSALYLCASSLDRRYGYTFGSGTRLTVV.

The chain combines TRBV27 with TRBJ2-7; a possible D gene is TRBD2 (6 bases). V shed 3 bases and J shed 1 base, with 13 bases lying between them. The length of the CDR3 is 15 residues. Germline values: CDR1 MNHEY, CDR2 SMNVEV (reference sequence). The CDR3, as DNA: TGTGCCAGCAGTTTGGGGCGGGACGGGTCCTACGAGCAGTACTTC. As protein: CASSLGRDGSYEQYF.

This chain links TRBV5-6 with TRBJ1-2; a weak D match, TRBD1 (5 bases). The ends were cut back, 3 bases at V and 7 bases at J, with 16 bases in the middle. Germline V gene lookup returns CDR1 SGHDT and CDR2 YYEEEE. CDR3 length: 14 amino acids. The CDR3 nucleotides read TGTGCCAGCAGCTGGGGCGGGAGTTTTCCTGGCTACACCTTC. Its translation is CASSWGGSFPGYTF.

V usage is TRBV4-3 and J usage is TRBJ1-1; possibly TRBD1 for D (5 bases). The CDR3 is made up of 18 amino acids. Germline V gene sequence: CDR1 LGHNA, CDR2 YSLEER. V was trimmed by 1 base and J by 4 bases, leaving 22 bases between them. The CDR3 sequence: CASSQGLGGDYLPTEAFF. The CDR3 DNA is TGCGCCAGCAGCCAAGGGCTCGGGGGAGATTACCTCCCCACTGAAGCTTTCTTT.

The chain couples TRBV7-9 to TRBJ2-3, with 10 positions matching TRBD2. CDR1 is SEHNR, CDR2 FQNEAQ, per germline (reference sequence). V was clipped by 2 bases and J by 2 bases; unmatched bases: 7. The CDR3 loop spans 17 amino acids. The CDR3: CASSLSVGTSATDTQYF. CDR3 coding DNA: TGTGCCAGCAGCTTATCGGTGGGGACTAGCGCCACAGATACGCAGTATTTT.

The chain has TRBV4-1 and TRBJ2-6; tentatively, D is TRBD1 (6 bases). The CDR3 length is 17 residues. The V end lost 10 bases, the J end lost 0 bases, and 19 bases lay between the germline ends. The V gene's germline CDR1 is MGHRA and CDR2 YSYEKL. CDR3 coding DNA: TGCGCCAACCAAGAGGGGGAAGCTCCCTCTGGGGCCAACGTCCTGACTTTC. It yields the protein CANQEGEAPSGANVLTF.

The chain links TRBV7-2 to TRBJ2-1; a weak D match, TRBD1 (5 bases). Trimming took off 1 base at V and 5 bases at J, with 6 bases between the two ends. The CDR3 consists of 13 residues. CDR1 and CDR2 from the germline V gene are SGHTA and FQGNSA. The CDR3 protein is CASSLGTNNEQFF. The CDR3 DNA reads as TGTGCCAGCAGCTTAGGGACAAACAATGAGCAGTTCTTC.

This chain connects TRBV6-5 to TRBJ1-1; D might be TRBD1 (6 bases). This CDR3 contains 15 residues. Trimming removed 11 bases from V and 3 bases from J, with 22 bases in between. The germline CDR1 and CDR2 sequences are MNHEY and SVGAGI. CDR3 loop: CAGTTSRRGDTEAFF. The CDR3 DNA reads as TGTGCCGGCACCACCTCCCGCAGGGGAGACACTGAAGCTTTCTTT.

V gene TRBV2 combines with J gene TRBJ2-4; D is undetermined. Germline V gene lookup returns CDR1 SNHLY and CDR2 FYNNEI. With 6 bases removed from V and 11 bases from J, the gap between germline ends came to 11 bases. This CDR3 is 11 amino acids long. CDR3 bases: TGTGCCAGCAGGCCCCTCCTATTTCAGTACTTC. Translating it yields CASRPLLFQYF.

In regard to this clone: The same CDR3 arises from other DNA sequences in this sample as well. DNA for the CDR3: TGTGCCAGTAGACCTACAGGGGGTGACGAAAAACTGTTTTTT. Amino acids: CASRPTGGDEKLFF. The chain recombines TRBV19 with TRBJ1-4; 8 bases align to TRBD1. Germline lookup yields CDR1 LNHDA and CDR2 SQIVND (reference sequence). The CDR3 consists of 14 residues. V gave up 6 bases and J gave up 8 bases; unmatched junction bases: 8.

CDR3 in DNA: TGTGCCAGCTCACCGGCCAGCGTCTCCCCCTACGAGCAGTACTTC. This translates into CASSPASVSPYEQYF. This rearrangement joins TRBV18 to TRBJ2-7; D gene ambiguous. CDR1 is KGHSH and CDR2 is LQKENI in the germline V gene. This CDR3 spans 15 amino acids. V was clipped by 3 bases and J by 2 bases, with 14 bases between them.

This clone was seen a single time. The chain combines TRBV4-2 with TRBJ1-2, with D possibly matching TRBD1 (6 bases). Germline assignment: CDR1 LGHNA and CDR2 YNFKEQ. There are 17 residues in the CDR3. V was trimmed by 0 bases and J by 4 bases, leaving 18 bases between them. This chain's CDR3 is CASSQDRETGLLYGYTF. CDR3 bases: TGTGCCAGCAGCCAAGATAGGGAAACAGGGTTACTCTATGGCTACACCTTC.

This chain links TRBV6-1 with TRBJ1-2, with 7 bases that match TRBD1. The CDR3 spans 11 residues. The V gene end was trimmed by 8 bases and the J gene end by 8 bases; junction bases not matched to a gene: 5. Germline V lookup: CDR1 MNHNS, CDR2 SASEGT. The CDR3 DNA is TGTGCCAGCGACAGGGAAAGCGGCTACACCTTC. The encoded protein is CASDRESGYTF.

As concerns this clone: At one of its ends the junction is not consistent with the germline gene, which may arise from a read error. CDR3 sequence (DNA): TGTGCTAGCAGCTTAGCGCTGAGACAGGGGGCTTGGGAGACCCAGTACTTC. Residues: CASSLALRQGAWETQYF. This rearrangement joins TRBV7-7 to TRBJ2-5; TRBD1 agrees at 10 bases. CDR3 length: 17 amino acids. CDR1 SSHAT and CDR2 FNYEAQ come from the germline V gene (reference sequence).

The V gene is TRBV10-2, the J gene TRBJ2-3; D remains unclear. Germline V gives CDR1 WSHSY, CDR2 SAAADI. This CDR3 region has 14 residues. The V gene lost 3 bases and the J gene lost 0 bases, with 7 bases spanning the gap. The CDR3 loop reads CASSDADSTDTQYF. CDR3 DNA sequence: TGCGCCAGCAGTGATGCAGATAGCACAGATACGCAGTATTTT.

The V call is TRBV5-1, the J call TRBJ2-5, with 13 bases fitting TRBD2. After removal of 0 bases from V and 5 bases from J, the junction contained 7 bases not matched to a gene. Germline V gene lookup returns CDR1 SGHRS and CDR2 YFSETQ. CDR3 length equals 17 residues. The CDR3 bases are TGCGCCAGCAGCTTGGGCACTAGCGGGGGGGCCCAGGAGACCCAGTACTTC. This codes for CASSLGTSGGAQETQYF.

This clone was recorded at least ten times. Its ends do not fully match the called genes, so a read error is possible. The rearrangement joins TRBV7-7 to TRBJ2-2, with D possibly being TRBD2 (6 bases). The CDR3 is made up of 14 amino acids. CDR1 and CDR2 (germline): SSHAT, FNYEAQ (reference sequence). The CDR3 is CASSRGGDTGELFF. Here the CDR3 DNA reads TGTGCTAGCAGCCGAGGAGGGGACACCGGGGAGCTGTTTTTT. Filled out from reference TRBV7-7 and TRBJ2-2, the complete variable domain reads GAGVSQSPRYKVTKRGQDVTLRCDPISSHATLYWYQQALGQGPEFLTYFNYEAQPDKSGLPSDRFSAERPEGSISTLTIQRTEQRDSAMYRCASSRGGDTGELFFGEGSRLTVL.

The chain carries TRBV7-2 and TRBJ2-7, with 9 bases that match TRBD2. Germline V gene sequence: CDR1 SGHTA, CDR2 FQGNSA. Losses at the gene ends were 4 bases for V and 4 bases for J; bases not matched to a gene: 11. This CDR3 is 16 amino acids long. CDR3 residues: CASSSQPGGGVYEQYF. As DNA, the CDR3 is TGTGCCAGCAGCTCACAACCCGGCGGGGGGGTTTACGAGCAGTACTTC.

This chain joins TRBV11-3 and TRBJ2-6; D is possibly TRBD2 (5 bases). CDR1 is SGHNT, CDR2 YENEEA, per germline. The CDR3 is 15 residues long. Trimming took off 3 bases at V and 1 base at J, with 7 bases between the two ends. Here the CDR3 reads CASSFGGSGANVLTF. DNA for the CDR3: TGTGCCAGCAGCTTTGGAGGTTCTGGGGCCAACGTCCTGACTTTC. Filled out from reference TRBV11-3 and TRBJ2-6, the complete variable domain reads EAGVVQSPRYKIIEKKQPVAFWCNPISGHNTLYWYLQNLGQGPELLIRYENEEAVDDSQLPKDRFSAERLKGVDSTLKIQPAELGDSAVYLCASSFGGSGANVLTFGAGSRLTVL.